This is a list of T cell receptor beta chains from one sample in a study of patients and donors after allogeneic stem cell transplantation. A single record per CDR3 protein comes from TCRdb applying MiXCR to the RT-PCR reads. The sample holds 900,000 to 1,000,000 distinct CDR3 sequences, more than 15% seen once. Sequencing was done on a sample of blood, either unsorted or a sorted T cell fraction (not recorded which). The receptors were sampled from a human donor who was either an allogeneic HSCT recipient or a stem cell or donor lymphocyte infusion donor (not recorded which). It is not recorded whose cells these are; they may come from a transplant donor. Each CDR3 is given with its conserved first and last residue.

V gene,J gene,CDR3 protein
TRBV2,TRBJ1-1,CASIPDPEAFF
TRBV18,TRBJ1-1,CASSPFEGGLTEAFF
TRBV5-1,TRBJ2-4,CASSMGGDIQYF
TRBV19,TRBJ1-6,CASRGELDNSPLHF
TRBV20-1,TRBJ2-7,CSATGTSGKGGYYEQYF
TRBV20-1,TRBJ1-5,CSARDPQDRDSNQPQHF
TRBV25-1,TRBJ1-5,CASSTKTDSNQPQHF
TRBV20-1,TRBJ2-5,CTTGGTGKETQYF
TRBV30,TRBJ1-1,CAWSYPVPTEAFF
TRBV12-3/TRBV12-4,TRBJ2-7,CASSLNVAVNYEQYF
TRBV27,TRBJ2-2,CASGSGVNTGELFF
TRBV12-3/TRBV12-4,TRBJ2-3,CASSFQSVGRDTQYF
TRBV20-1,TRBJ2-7,CSALKEGGPPYEQYF
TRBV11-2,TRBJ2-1,CASSLLGLLGQFF
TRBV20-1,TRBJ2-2,CSSPGTGANTGELFF
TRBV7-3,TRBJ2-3,CASSLSGLAGGRTDTQYF
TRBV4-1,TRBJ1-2,CASSQPRGDGYTF
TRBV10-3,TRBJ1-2,CAISLGDYGYTF
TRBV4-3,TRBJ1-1,CASSQDGDRVTEAFF
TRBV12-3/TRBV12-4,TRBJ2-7,CASSLDGSWYEQYF
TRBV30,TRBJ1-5,CAWSGEGNQPQHF
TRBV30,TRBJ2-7,CAWSPGREQYF
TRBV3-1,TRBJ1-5,CASSQASGTGIGNQPQHF
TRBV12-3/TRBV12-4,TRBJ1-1,CASSLVSGTGGTEAFF
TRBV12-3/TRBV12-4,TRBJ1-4,CASRPSNKEKLFF
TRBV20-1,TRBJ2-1,CSARVGSDEQFF
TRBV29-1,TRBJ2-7,CSVARQGGHEQYF
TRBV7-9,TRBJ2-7,CASSTGQASLYEQYF
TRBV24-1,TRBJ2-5,CATSNRTAYQETQYF
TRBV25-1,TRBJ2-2,CASSGGLAGGHTGELFF
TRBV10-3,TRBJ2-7,CAVRGGGGYEQYF
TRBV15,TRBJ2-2,CATQDRDFLTNTGELFF
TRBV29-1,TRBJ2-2,CSVRGQGVTGELFF
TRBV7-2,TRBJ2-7,CASSLIPQAGYEQYF
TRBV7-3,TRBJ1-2,CASSLDSTPNYGYTF
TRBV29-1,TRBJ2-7,CSVMGDRGAYEQYF
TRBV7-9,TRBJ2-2,CASSPSGVPGELFF
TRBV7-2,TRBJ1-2,CASSFLDRDYGYTF
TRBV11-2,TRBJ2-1,CASSLPGQYNEQFF
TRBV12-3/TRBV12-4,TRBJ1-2,CASSLPDRANGYTF
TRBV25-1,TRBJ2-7,CASTGLLYEQYF
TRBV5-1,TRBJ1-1,CASYSSKVGTEAFF
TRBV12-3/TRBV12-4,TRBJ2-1,CASSLSQVGESYNEQFF
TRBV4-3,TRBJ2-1,CASSQDHLFLPGGYNEQFF